The 2 T cell receptor beta chains below all came from one sample that was sequenced in a study of PD-L1 blockade in urothelial cancer. Libraries were prepared by immunoSEQ multiplex PCR; TCRdb keeps only in-frame clonotypes and omits some of them. The sample consists of around 100,000 clones, approximately 85% of them appearing once. The input for sequencing was PBMCs, taken around atezolizumab (anti-PD-L1) treatment. All receptors derive from a man over 45 with urothelial cancer.

The chain recombines TRBV6-5 with TRBJ2-7; TRBD2 aligns across 12 bases. The CDR3 spans 15 residues. V was pared by 4 bases and J by 2 bases, with 3 bases of the junction left unmatched. CDR1 and CDR2 (germline): MNHEY, SVGAGI. CDR3 nucleotides: TGTGCCAGCAGTTCCACTAGCGGGGGGACCTACGAGCAGTACTTC. Protein: CASSSTSGGTYEQYF.

This chain links TRBV10-2 with TRBJ2-2; D perhaps matches TRBD2 (6 bases). Trimming stripped 11 bases from V and 2 bases from J, with 15 bases between. The CDR3 sequence is 14 residues long. Germline lookup yields CDR1 WSHSY and CDR2 SAAADI. The CDR3 here is CAAGNAGNTGELFF. The DNA of the CDR3 is TGCGCCGCGGGAAACGCGGGAAACACCGGGGAGCTGTTTTTT.